This TCR beta chain was obtained from a study of CD8 T cells in Susac syndrome. Study findings and constraints: As the study acknowledged, the number of individuals who were part of its TCR sequencing and HLA analysis was relatively small.

Roughly 0.45 to 1 ug RNA was reverse transcribed with random hexamers. TCRdb redid the calling of the immunoSEQ multiplex PCR reads with MiXCR, one entry per CDR3 protein. This sample yields some 300,000 distinct CDR3 sequences, of which 70% to 90% are seen a single time; around 0.2% belongs to the top ten. Notes on this clonotype: Its target is not known.

The authors sequenced TCR beta from blood CD8+ and CD4+ T cells. TEMRA cells were FACS-enriched, while CD8+ and CD4+ T cells were negatively isolated. Trimming shortened V by 4 bases and J by 7 bases, and 25 bases separated the two germline ends. The CDR3 has 18 residues. The germline CDR1 and CDR2 sequences are SEHNR and FQNEAQ (reference sequence). The chain carries TRBV7-9 and TRBJ1-4; D unresolved. Sequencing was performed on CD8+ T cells from PBMCs. The sequence came from a human donor with multiple sclerosis. The CDR3 loop reads CASSSTASTLREGEKLFF. CDR3 DNA: TGTGCCAGCAGCTCAACGGCCTCGACGCTCCGCGAGGGTGAAAAACTGTTTTTT. Full variable domain (outside the CDR3, taken from reference TRBV7-9 and TRBJ1-4): DTGVSQNPRHKITKRGQNVTFRCDPISEHNRLYWYRQTLGQGPEFLTYFQNEAQLEKSRLLSDRFSAERPKGSFSTLEIQRTEQGDSAMYLCASSSTASTLREGEKLFFGSGTQLSVL.